This T cell receptor (beta chain) was recorded in a study of blood T cell repertoires in COVID-19. Study information: COVID-19 samples, acute and convalescent, were from the United States, Italy and Spain.

As processed by the authors: Quantification of nucleated cells was approximated via reference gene primer amplification. The method was immunoSEQ multiplex PCR; TCRdb's version includes in-frame clones alone and lacks a portion of them. V and J calls and clone size are copied from that table; D and trimming were computed from the DNA. The data contain about 60,000 clones, about 78% of them seen just once; the ten biggest clones take up 45% to 65%. V was pared by 3 bases and J by 4 bases, with 15 bases between. Germline V CDR1 and CDR2: LNHDA, SQIVND (reference sequence). The CDR3 loop spans 15 amino acids.

This clonotype originated in a woman of 80 years or more with acute or convalescent COVID-19. This sequence joins TRBV19 and TRBJ1-1; tentative D call: TRBD1 (6 bases). The source material was peripheral blood. The CDR3 sequence is CASSIAGVKGTEAFF. The CDR3 nucleotides read TGTGCCAGTAGTATCGCAGGGGTCAAAGGCACTGAAGCTTTCTTT.